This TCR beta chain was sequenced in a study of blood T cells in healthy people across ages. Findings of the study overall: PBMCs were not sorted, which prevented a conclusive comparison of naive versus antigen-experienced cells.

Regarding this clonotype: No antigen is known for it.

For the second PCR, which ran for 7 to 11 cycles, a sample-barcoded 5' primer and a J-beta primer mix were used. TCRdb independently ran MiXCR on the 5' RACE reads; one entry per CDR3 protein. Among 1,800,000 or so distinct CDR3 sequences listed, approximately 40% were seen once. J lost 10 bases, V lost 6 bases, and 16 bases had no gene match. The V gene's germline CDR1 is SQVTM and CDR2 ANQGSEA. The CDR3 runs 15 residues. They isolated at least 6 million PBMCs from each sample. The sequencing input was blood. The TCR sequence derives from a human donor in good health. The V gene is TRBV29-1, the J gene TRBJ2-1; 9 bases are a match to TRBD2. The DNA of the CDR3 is TGCAGCGTGAACCCCCTTGGCGGGGGGGCAGACGAGCAGTTCTTC. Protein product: CSVNPLGGGADEQFF.